A selection of T cell receptor beta chains follows, all from one sample in a study of blood T cells in healthy people across ages. TCRdb redid the calling of the 5' RACE reads with MiXCR, one entry per CDR3 protein. There are around 1,500,000 distinct CDR3 sequences in the sample; 40% to 50% occur only once, and 7.9% lies in the top ten. The specimen sequenced was blood. These receptors were collected from a woman between 18 and 29 years old in good health. CDR3s include the opening cysteine and the closing phenylalanine or tryptophan. Each record gives: clone size, D gene, J gene, V gene, CDR3 DNA, CDR3 protein. The D gene is left open where the match is weak. Part of the rows lack a size; the others show once, few, many or a class for expanded clones.

NA | TRBD1 | TRBJ2-7 | TRBV12-3/TRBV12-4 | TGTGCCAGCACCTCAGGGGGCGGGGACTCCTACGAGCAGTACTTC | CASTSGGGDSYEQYF
NA | NA | TRBJ2-7 | TRBV28 | TGTGCCAGCAGTCTTCACGGGACGCACTCCTACGAGCAGTACTTC | CASSLHGTHSYEQYF
NA | TRBD2 | TRBJ2-3 | TRBV11-2 | TGTGCCAGCAGCTTGATGGGCTCCGGGACTAGCGACACAGATACGCAGTATTTT | CASSLMGSGTSDTDTQYF
few | TRBD2 | TRBJ2-5 | TRBV6-6 | TGTGCCAGCAGTTACTCACGGGGGGGGGTTCAAGAGACCCAGTACTTC | CASSYSRGGVQETQYF
few | TRBD2 | TRBJ2-7 | TRBV5-1 | TGCGCCAGCAGCACGGGACTAGCCTGGAGCGAGCAGTACTTC | CASSTGLAWSEQYF
NA | NA | TRBJ2-5 | TRBV5-1 | TGCGCCAGCAGCACCTGGACTGACTACAATGAGCAGTACTTC | CASSTWTDYNEQYF
few | TRBD1 | TRBJ2-2 | TRBV7-9 | TGTGCCAGCAGCCTGACAGGGCCCGGGGAGCTGTTTTTT | CASSLTGPGELFF
NA | NA | TRBJ2-3 | TRBV5-1 | TGCGCCAGCAGCGGGCAGGGCTCTCAGCTAGCAGATACGCAGTATTTT | CASSGQGSQLADTQYF
few | NA | TRBJ1-6 | TRBV10-3 | TGTGCCATCGCGGGACACGGTCCTAATTCACCCCTCCACTTT | CAIAGHGPNSPLHF
few | NA | TRBJ2-1 | TRBV12-3/TRBV12-4 | TGTGCCAGCAGCTGGACCCAGGTCGGGGAGCAGTTCTTC | CASSWTQVGEQFF
few | TRBD1 | TRBJ2-1 | TRBV6-6 | TGTGCCAGCAGTTACCCGACAGGGAGCGGCAATGAGCAGTTCTTC | CASSYPTGSGNEQFF
NA | TRBD2 | TRBJ2-3 | TRBV12-3/TRBV12-4 | TGTGCCAGCATCGTAGCGGGGGGAAGCACAGATACGCAGTATTTT | CASIVAGGSTDTQYF
NA | NA | TRBJ1-1 | TRBV7-9 | TGTGCCAGCAGCTCGGCCGACCGTACAGGGAACACTGAAGCTTTCTTT | CASSSADRTGNTEAFF
NA | TRBD2 | TRBJ2-7 | TRBV7-9 | TGTGCCAGCAGCTCAAGACTAGCGGGGGCAAGTGGCGAGCAGTACTTC | CASSSRLAGASGEQYF
few | NA | TRBJ2-3 | TRBV12-5 | TGTGCTAGTGGTGCTACCGAGGGGCGTACGCAGTATTTT | CASGATEGRTQYF
NA | TRBD1 | TRBJ2-7 | TRBV6-5 | TGTGCCAGCAGTGAATCCGGGACAGGGAACAGCGAGCAGTACTTC | CASSESGTGNSEQYF
many | NA | TRBJ1-5 | TRBV10-3 | TGTGCCATCAGTGACACGGGGGAGGGTCAGCCCCAGCATTTT | CAISDTGEGQPQHF
NA | NA | TRBJ2-1 | TRBV4-1 | TGCGCCAGCAGCCCAGGGCGCAGGTCCTACGAGCAGTTCTTC | CASSPGRRSYEQFF
few | NA | TRBJ2-5 | TRBV2 | TGTGCCAGCGGTAGTCGCGGGGACCGTAAAGAGACCCAGTACTTC | CASGSRGDRKETQYF
NA | NA | TRBJ2-7 | TRBV7-9 | TGTGCCAGCAGCTTACTTTCAGGTCTGGAAACTCCGCTGTGCTACGAGCAGTACTTC | CASSLLSGLETPLCYEQYF
NA | TRBD1 | TRBJ2-3 | TRBV6-1 | TGTGCCAGCAGCCTAATCCAGGGGGTGATAGCGTCAGATACGCAGTATTTT | CASSLIQGVIASDTQYF
NA | NA | TRBJ1-1 | TRBV28 | TGTGCCAGCAGCATCAGGGTTACTGAAGCTTTCTTT | CASSIRVTEAFF
NA | TRBD2 | TRBJ2-1 | TRBV5-1 | TGCGCCAGCAGCTTGGGAGCGGGGGCGGCCCACAATGAGCAGTTCTTC | CASSLGAGAAHNEQFF
NA | NA | TRBJ2-5 | TRBV5-1 | TGCGCCAGCAGCTTGGGTTATAGCGGAAACCAAGAGACCCAGTACTTC | CASSLGYSGNQETQYF
NA | NA | TRBJ2-1 | TRBV12-3/TRBV12-4 | TGTGCCGGCAGTCCGACGACAGACTACTACAATGAGCAGTTCTTC | CAGSPTTDYYNEQFF
many | NA | TRBJ2-7 | TRBV29-1 | TGCAGCGTAGATACGCGAGGGAATCGCTACGAGCAGTACTTC | CSVDTRGNRYEQYF
NA | TRBD2 | TRBJ2-7 | TRBV27 | TGTGCCTCCAAGCGTGCGGGAGCCGGTTGGGATGAGCAGTACTTC | CASKRAGAGWDEQYF
few | NA | TRBJ1-2 | TRBV4-1 | TGCGCCAGCAGCCAAGATTCCAGAGAAAACTATGGCTACACCTTC | CASSQDSRENYGYTF
once | NA | TRBJ1-4 | TRBV6-1 | TGTGCCAGCCGCAAGGGACTTACGGGGGAAAAACTGTTTTTT | CASRKGLTGEKLFF
NA | TRBD2 | TRBJ2-3 | TRBV27 | TGTGCCAGCACCCGCCGGAGTAGCGGGGTCAATTCAGATACGCAGTATTTT | CASTRRSSGVNSDTQYF
NA | NA | TRBJ2-7 | TRBV20-1 | TGCAGTGCCCTGGAGGGCGTCTACGAGCAGTACTTC | CSALEGVYEQYF
NA | NA | TRBJ2-1 | TRBV11-2 | TGTGCCAGCAGCCGCTGGGAGAACAATGAGCAGTTCTTC | CASSRWENNEQFF